This passage covers 10 T cell receptor beta chains from one sample sequenced in a study of T cell responses to AZD1222 COVID-19 vaccine. Sequenced by immunoSEQ multiplex PCR; TCRdb stores in-frame clones only, minus some. The sample includes about 110,000 clones, 85% to 90% of them seen just once. The source material was peripheral blood, sampled 28 days after the second AZD1222 dose. Receptor source: an adult who received the AZD1222 COVID-19 vaccine.

The chain carries TRBV28 and TRBJ1-6; a weak D match, TRBD1 (6 bases). Germline CDR1 reads MDHEN; CDR2 reads SYDVKM. The CDR3 has 15 amino acids. V was shortened by 4 bases and J by 7 bases, with 14 bases between the two germline ends. CDR3 amino acids: CASSSGQTGNSPLHF. The CDR3 bases are TGTGCCAGCAGTTCTGGACAGACCGGGAATTCACCCCTCCACTTT.

V gene TRBV28 combines with J gene TRBJ2-7, with D tentatively TRBD1 (6 bases). The V gene's germline CDR1 is MDHEN and CDR2 SYDVKM. The V gene lost 5 bases and the J gene lost 3 bases, with 11 bases spanning the gap. The CDR3 extends over 13 amino acids. CDR3 sequence reads: CASSRTEIYEQYF. In nucleotides, the CDR3 is TGTGCCAGCAGTCGGACAGAGATCTACGAGCAGTACTTC.

The V and J genes are TRBV12-5 and TRBJ2-7, with 9 positions matching TRBD2. Germline CDR1 LGHNT, CDR2 FRNRAP. J gave up 0 bases and V 5 bases, and 5 bases lay outside the gene matches. CDR3 length: 15 amino acids. Here the CDR3 reads CASGPRTSASYEQYF. The CDR3 region has the DNA TGTGCTAGTGGTCCCCGGACTAGCGCCTCCTACGAGCAGTACTTC.

The chain is built from TRBV27 and TRBJ2-7, with D perhaps TRBD1 (5 bases). CDR3 length: 16 amino acids. The V end lost 2 bases, the J end lost 4 bases, and 18 bases lay between the germline ends. CDR1 is MNHEY, CDR2 SMNVEV, per germline (reference sequence). The chain's CDR3 is CASSLKAPGRVYEQYF. The CDR3 region has the DNA TGTGCCAGCAGTTTAAAAGCCCCGGGCAGGGTTTACGAGCAGTACTTC.

V is TRBV28 and J is TRBJ1-5, with D tentatively TRBD1 (5 bases). V gave up 4 bases and J gave up 9 bases, with 10 bases separating them. Per the germline V gene, CDR1 is MDHEN and CDR2 is SYDVKM. The CDR3 spans 12 residues. CDR3 DNA: TGTGCCAGCAGTTCGGGGGGGACGCCCCAGCATTTT. It specifies CASSSGGTPQHF. Supplemented by reference TRBV28 and TRBJ1-5, the full variable domain reads DVKVTQSSRYLVKRTGEKVFLECVQDMDHENMFWYRQDPGLGLRLIYFSYDVKMKEKGDIPEGYSVSREKKERFSLILESASTNQTSMYLCASSSGGTPQHFGDGTRLSIL.

The V call is TRBV4-1, the J call TRBJ1-1, with TRBD1 matching 11 bases. The V segment lost 6 bases and the J segment 5 bases; nucleotides outside the gene matches: 8. Germline assignment: CDR1 MGHRA and CDR2 YSYEKL. The CDR3 length is 15 residues. The CDR3 spells CASSPGQGGRTEAFF. As DNA, the CDR3 is TGCGCCAGCAGTCCGGGACAGGGGGGGCGGACTGAAGCTTTCTTT.

The chain employs TRBV7-2 and TRBJ1-2; the match to TRBD1 covers 8 bases. CDR1 is SGHTA, CDR2 FQGNSA, per germline. V lost 5 bases and J lost 2; bases outside the gene matches: 7. CDR3 size: 15 residues. In DNA form, the CDR3 reads TGTGCCAGCAGCACCCGACAGGGGAGCAACTATGGCTACACCTTC. Its protein is CASSTRQGSNYGYTF. Together with reference TRBV7-2 and TRBJ1-2, the CDR3 gives the full variable domain: GAGVSQSPSNKVTEKGKDVELRCDPISGHTALYWYRQSLGQGLEFLIYFQGNSAPDKSGLPSDRFSAERTGGSVSTLTIQRTQQEDSAVYLCASSTRQGSNYGYTFGSGTRLTVV.

The rearrangement joins TRBV11-2 to TRBJ1-1; D gene unclear. CDR3 length equals 15 residues. Trimming removed 6 bases at V and 0 bases at J, with 14 bases between. Germline lookup yields CDR1 SGHAT and CDR2 FQNNGV. CDR3 amino acids: CASRAPAGLNTEAFF. DNA for the CDR3: TGTGCCAGCAGGGCCCCGGCTGGACTGAACACTGAAGCTTTCTTT.

This chain links TRBV27 with TRBJ1-2, with 9 nucleotides matching TRBD1. The germline CDR1 and CDR2 sequences are MNHEY and SMNVEV (reference sequence). V lost 6 bases, J lost 2 bases, and 4 bases stayed unmatched. The CDR3 extends over 14 amino acids. Here the CDR3 reads CASRRTGANYGYTF. DNA of the CDR3: TGTGCCAGCAGGCGGACAGGGGCAAACTATGGCTACACCTTC.

This clone occurred a few times. This rearrangement joins TRBV3-1 (or the pseudogene TRBV3-2) to TRBJ2-7, with D perhaps given as TRBD1 or TRBD2 (5 bases each). The CDR3 loop spans 16 amino acids. V was shortened by 4 bases and J by 2 bases, with 18 bases between the two germline ends. CDR1 is LGHDT and CDR2 is YNNKEL in the germline V gene (reference sequence). The CDR3 DNA reads TGTGCCAGCAGCCTTAGGGGTTGGGGGAAGGCCTACGAGCAGTACTTC. It codes for CASSLRGWGKAYEQYF.